This T cell receptor beta chain was recovered during a study of cytomegalovirus exposure and HLA in healthy donors. Study-level information: Prior work identified about 120 million unique TCR beta sequences in around 170 million T cells.

General observations from the study: One variant, a missense change in DCLRE1C, was linked in a later analysis to TCR beta V- and J-gene trimming. TCR beta sequences reportedly predicted most subjects' HLA-A and HLA-B alleles accurately.

Though probably carrying unrecorded immune exposures, donors were nominally healthy at sampling. A remark on this clone: Its cognate antigen is unknown.

V shed 4 bases, J shed 0 bases, and the junction held 4 bases outside the gene matches. The CDR3 length is 16 residues. Germline loops: CDR1 SGHVS, CDR2 FQNEAQ. With 60 Vbeta and 13 Jbeta primers, the PCR was carried out. Assay used: immunoSEQ multiplex PCR; TCRdb lists only in-frame clones, some missing. The top ten clones hold around 1.3% of a sample with about 160,000 clones, just under 80% of them seen once. The V gene is TRBV7-8, the J gene TRBJ1-4; TRBD1 matches 8 bases. The sample comprised PBMCs. This clonotype was sampled from a woman between 50 and 59 years old in good health and CMV-seronegative. The CDR3 protein is CASSYQGASTNEKLFF. The CDR3 DNA follows: TGTGCCAGCAGCTACCAGGGGGCATCAACTAATGAAAAACTGTTTTTT.